This T cell receptor (beta chain) was recovered during a study of Ad26.COV2.S vaccination and SARS-CoV-2 variants. Turning to the study itself: Donor was in the COV1001 Ad26.COV2.S trial arm. By the intramuscular route, Ad26.COV2.S was given once, or twice 56 days apart.

Sequencing used immunoSEQ multiplex PCR; TCRdb keeps in-frame clones, though not all of them. Of roughly 680,000 clones detected, around 90% appear once; the ten largest clones hold roughly 1.5%. CDR1 KGHSH and CDR2 LQKENI come from the germline V gene. V was trimmed by 0 bases and J by 7 bases, leaving 16 bases between them. The CDR3 loop spans 15 amino acids. Treatment in this sample: 19 received Ad26.COV2.S at low or high dose, single or two shots; about 5 received placebo; per-sample allocation not given. Vaccine and placebo recipients were sampled on day 63 after the first injection. The input for sequencing was peripheral blood, taken in a trial of Ad26.COV2.S vaccine versus placebo. V usage is TRBV18 and J usage is TRBJ2-7; weak D call: TRBD2 (5 bases). This receptor was taken from a person between 18 and 59 years old who received the Ad26.COV2.S COVID-19 vaccine or a placebo. CDR3 bases: TGTGCCAGCTCACCACCGGGCGGGCCCGATGGGGAGCAGTACTTC. It codes for CASSPPGGPDGEQYF.